A single sample gave rise to the 29 T cell receptor beta chains below, sequenced in a study of cytomegalovirus exposure and HLA in healthy donors. The PCR had 60 Vbeta and 13 Jbeta primers. Sequenced by immunoSEQ multiplex PCR; TCRdb stores in-frame clones only, minus some. The sample lists around 98,000 clones, roughly 82% occurring once. Sequencing input: PBMCs. Every receptor here comes from a human donor in good health.

The chain joins TRBV2 to TRBJ1-5; the D is unclear. Germline CDR1 SNHLY, CDR2 FYNNEI. Between the trimmed V and J ends, which lost 2 bases and 0 bases, there was a span of 11 bases. The CDR3 is 16 amino acids. CDR3 loop: CASSEYRSNSNQPQHF. The CDR3 DNA follows: TGTGCCAGCAGTGAATATCGCAGTAATAGCAATCAGCCCCAGCATTTT.

This chain links TRBV10-1 with TRBJ1-1; 7 bases line up with TRBD1. CDR3 length: 17 amino acids. CDR1 and CDR2 (germline): WNHNN, SYGVQD (reference sequence). Unmatched junction bases numbered 13, after V lost 3 bases and J lost 3 bases. In nucleotides, the CDR3 is TGCGCCAGCAGTGAAATTGCGACAGGGCCCGGGTACACTGAAGCTTTCTTT. This codes for CASSEIATGPGYTEAFF.

V gene TRBV18 combines with J gene TRBJ1-1, with D unresolved. The CDR3 totals 14 residues. V was cut by 3 bases and J by 1 base, with 9 bases left in between. Germline V lookup: CDR1 KGHSH, CDR2 LQKENI. Written as DNA, the CDR3 is TGTGCCAGCTCACCCATACAGACGAACACTGAAGCTTTCTTT. This translates into CASSPIQTNTEAFF.

The rearrangement links TRBV7-9 to TRBJ2-3; 8 bases line up with TRBD2. Germline-derived CDR1 and CDR2 are SEHNR and FQNEAQ (reference sequence). The junction had 1 base not matched to a gene; V was cut back by 2 bases and J by 0 bases. The CDR3 has 15 amino acids. The CDR3: CASSLTSGSTDTQYF. The CDR3 nucleotides read TGTGCCAGCAGCTTAACTAGCGGAAGCACAGATACGCAGTATTTT. The entire variable domain, with the rest obtained from reference TRBV7-9 and TRBJ2-3, is as follows: DTGVSQNPRHKITKRGQNVTFRCDPISEHNRLYWYRQTLGQGPEFLTYFQNEAQLEKSRLLSDRFSAERPKGSFSTLEIQRTEQGDSAMYLCASSLTSGSTDTQYFGPGTRLTVL.

As DNA, the CDR3 is TGCGCCAGCAGCTTAACAGGGGCTGGGGAGACCCAGTACTTC. This encodes CASSLTGAGETQYF. This chain joins TRBV5-1 and TRBJ2-5; 7 bases are a match to TRBD1. This CDR3 spans 14 amino acids. The V and J ends lost 2 bases and 5 bases, in that order; junction bases with no gene match: 6. Germline CDR1 reads SGHRS; CDR2 reads YFSETQ.

This rearrangement joins TRBV14 to TRBJ1-1; D possibly corresponds to TRBD1 (6 bases). The CDR3 has 12 amino acids. Trimming cost V 2 bases and J 9 bases, with 10 bases left between them. Germline CDR1 and CDR2: SGHDN and FVKESK. The CDR3 region is CASSQRDTKAFF. The CDR3 DNA sequence: TGTGCCAGCAGCCAACGGGACACCAAAGCTTTCTTT.

This chain joins TRBV2 and TRBJ1-5, with a weak D call TRBD1 (5 bases). CDR1 is SNHLY and CDR2 is FYNNEI in the germline V gene. The CDR3 extends over 14 amino acids. The V gene lost 5 bases and the J gene lost 3 bases, with 11 bases spanning the gap. The CDR3 nucleotides read TGTGCCAGCAGTATCAGGGCCTACAATCAGCCCCAGCATTTT. It translates to CASSIRAYNQPQHF.

The table lists this clone with a count of one. The V and J genes are TRBV7-2 and TRBJ2-7; TRBD2 aligns across 10 bases. The CDR3 is 16 residues long. V was clipped by 0 bases and J by 3 bases; unmatched bases: 5. The V gene's germline CDR1 is SGHTA and CDR2 FQGNSA. The DNA of the CDR3 is TGTGCCAGCAGCTTAGCGGCTAGCGGGAGTATCTACGAGCAGTACTTC. Translated: CASSLAASGSIYEQYF. Supplemented by reference TRBV7-2 and TRBJ2-7, the full variable domain reads GAGVSQSPSNKVTEKGKDVELRCDPISGHTALYWYRQSLGQGLEFLIYFQGNSAPDKSGLPSDRFSAERTGGSVSTLTIQRTQQEDSAVYLCASSLAASGSIYEQYFGPGTRLTVT.

As for this clone: A much larger clone lies one base from this, so it may be a read error. This sequence joins TRBV11-2 and TRBJ1-2, with TRBD1 identical over 8 bases. The trim removed 3 bases at V and 4 bases at J, leaving 1 base unmatched. CDR3 size: 13 residues. From germline, CDR1 is SGHAT and CDR2 FQNNGV. Here the CDR3 DNA reads TGTGCCAGCAGCTTTGACAGGGGCTATGGCTACACCTTC. Protein product: CASSFDRGYGYTF.

This clone has a single count. The V call is TRBV27, the J call TRBJ2-1; 7 nucleotides match TRBD2. V gave up 1 base and J gave up 9 bases; unmatched junction bases: 6. The germline gives CDR1 MNHEY, CDR2 SMNVEV (reference sequence). The CDR3 sequence is 14 residues long. The CDR3 is CASSLLGPSGEQFF. CDR3 bases: TGTGCCAGCAGTTTATTGGGTCCTAGCGGTGAGCAGTTCTTC.

This clone was detected only a few times. The V gene is TRBV18, the J gene TRBJ1-5; D gene ambiguous. CDR3 length: 14 residues. Germline V gene lookup returns CDR1 KGHSH and CDR2 LQKENI. Trimming left V 3 bases short and J 9 bases short, with 15 bases between. The CDR3 sequence is CASSPEGLDRPQHF. For the CDR3, the DNA is TGTGCCAGCTCACCTGAGGGCCTCGATAGGCCCCAGCATTTT.

The chain joins TRBV7-2 to TRBJ2-7; D not certain. The V and J ends lost 5 bases and 5 bases respectively, with 13 bases between them. Germline assignment: CDR1 SGHTA and CDR2 FQGNSA. The CDR3 is 13 amino acids. This chain's CDR3 is CASSQDFRDEQYF. The DNA for the CDR3 is TGTGCCAGCAGCCAAGATTTTAGAGACGAGCAGTACTTC. Full variable domain (remainder filled in from reference TRBV7-2 and TRBJ2-7): GAGVSQSPSNKVTEKGKDVELRCDPISGHTALYWYRQSLGQGLEFLIYFQGNSAPDKSGLPSDRFSAERTGGSVSTLTIQRTQQEDSAVYLCASSQDFRDEQYFGPGTRLTVT.

The chain uses TRBV5-1 and TRBJ1-1; D gene ambiguous. Trimming stripped 4 bases from V and 6 bases from J, with 13 bases between. Germline loops: CDR1 SGHRS, CDR2 YFSETQ. The CDR3 spans 13 residues. The CDR3 sequence is CASSGEDRAEAFF. The CDR3 coding sequence is TGCGCCAGCAGCGGCGAAGATCGGGCTGAAGCTTTCTTT.

This chain links TRBV27 with TRBJ2-1; 7 bases agree with TRBD1. The CDR3 runs to 18 residues. Germline assignment: CDR1 MNHEY and CDR2 SMNVEV (reference sequence). The V gene end was trimmed by 6 bases and the J gene end by 4 bases; junction bases not matched to a gene: 18. The CDR3 DNA is TGTGCCAGCAGATCTTTGACGACAGGGATGTCTCTTTACAATGAGCAGTTCTTC. Its translation is CASRSLTTGMSLYNEQFF.

This chain links TRBV18 with TRBJ2-7; TRBD1 matches 10 bases. V was clipped by 6 bases and J by 3 bases; unmatched bases: 8. The CDR3 spans 15 residues. From germline, CDR1 is KGHSH and CDR2 LQKENI. This CDR3 is CASSNLGQGFYEQYF. The CDR3 DNA reads as TGTGCCAGCTCGAACTTGGGACAGGGGTTCTACGAGCAGTACTTC.

The gene calls are TRBV2 and TRBJ2-3; 8 nucleotides agree with TRBD1. This CDR3 contains 15 residues. V was clipped by 6 bases and J by 0 bases; unmatched bases: 5. Germline V gives CDR1 SNHLY, CDR2 FYNNEI. The CDR3 here is CASRARTGSTDTQYF. The DNA of the CDR3 is TGTGCCAGCAGAGCCAGGACAGGGAGCACAGATACGCAGTATTTT.

The V call is TRBV5-4, the J call TRBJ1-2; tentatively, D is TRBD1 (5 bases). The CDR3 is made up of 15 amino acids. The V end was cut by 3 bases, the J end by 7 bases, with 19 bases between. Looked up from germline, CDR1 is SGHNT and CDR2 is YYREEE (reference sequence). The CDR3 is CASSWGRGGVRGYTF. The CDR3 DNA sequence: TGTGCCAGCAGCTGGGGCCGGGGGGGGGTCCGTGGCTACACCTTC.

The rearrangement uses TRBV18 and TRBJ2-3, with D unclear. The CDR3 consists of 15 residues. Germline V gene data show CDR1 as KGHSH and CDR2 as LQKENI. Trimming pared 2 bases from V and 0 bases from J, leaving 9 bases between. The DNA of the CDR3 is TGTGCCAGCTCACCAAAAGCGACTAGCACAGATACGCAGTATTTT. Translation: CASSPKATSTDTQYF.

The CDR3 nucleotides are TGTGCCAGCAGCCCCTCGCGCGGGGGGGCCCCCAATGAGCAGTTCTTC. Amino acid sequence: CASSPSRGGAPNEQFF. The chain links TRBV6-6 to TRBJ2-1; TRBD2 matches at 9 bases. This CDR3 spans 16 amino acids. Germline V gene data show CDR1 as MNHNY and CDR2 as SVGAGI (reference sequence). J gave up 6 bases and V 6 bases, and 12 bases lay outside the gene matches.

V is TRBV5-4 and J is TRBJ2-7; 9 positions agree with TRBD1. After removal of 3 bases from V and 5 bases from J, the junction contained 6 bases not matched to a gene. In germline, CDR1 is SGHNT, CDR2 YYREEE (reference sequence). This CDR3 spans 14 amino acids. The CDR3 nucleotides are TGTGCCAGCAGCTCCGGGACAGGGATAAACGAGCAGTACTTC. Amino acid sequence: CASSSGTGINEQYF.

This chain connects TRBV7-8 to TRBJ1-3; D is perhaps TRBD1 (5 bases). The CDR3 has 12 residues. V was cut by 3 bases and J by 8 bases, with 8 bases left in between. Germline V lookup: CDR1 SGHVS, CDR2 FQNEAQ. CDR3 sequence reads: CASSLAQDTIYF. DNA of the CDR3: TGTGCCAGCAGCTTGGCACAGGACACCATATATTTT.

A single count supports this clone. J is TRBJ2-4 and V is TRBV10-2; unclear D gene. Germline CDR1 and CDR2: WSHSY and SAAADI. Trimming removed 0 bases from V and 0 bases from J, with 9 bases in between. The CDR3 contains 16 residues. The CDR3 DNA reads as TGCGCCAGCAGTGAGTCTGGGCAGCTAGCCAAAAACATTCAGTACTTC. Translating gives CASSESGQLAKNIQYF.

The sample holds a few counts of this clone. V and J are TRBV5-5 and TRBJ1-4; 10 positions agree with TRBD1. Germline CDR1 and CDR2: SGHKS and YYEKEE (reference sequence). J lost 5 bases, V lost 4 bases, and 5 bases had no gene match. The CDR3 runs 15 residues. CDR3 amino acids: CASSPWTGGNEKLFF. The CDR3 DNA sequence: TGTGCCAGCAGCCCCTGGACAGGGGGGAATGAAAAACTGTTTTTT.

This rearrangement joins TRBV19 to TRBJ2-5, with TRBD1 matching 7 bases. The CDR3 runs 14 residues. CDR1 and CDR2 (germline): LNHDA, SQIVND (reference sequence). V lost 3 bases to trimming and J lost 2 bases; unmatched junction nucleotides: 3. The CDR3 region has the DNA TGTGCCAGTAGTATCGACAGGGAACAAGAGACCCAGTACTTC. Amino acid sequence: CASSIDREQETQYF.

This chain uses TRBV20-1 with TRBJ1-1; perhaps TRBD1 as D (5 bases). This CDR3 comprises 11 residues. Germline lookup yields CDR1 DFQATT and CDR2 SNEGSKA (reference sequence). The V gene lost 6 bases and the J gene lost 5 bases, with 10 bases spanning the gap. The CDR3 bases are TGCAGTGCCCCAGGGAGGACTGAAGCTTTCTTT. This translates into CSAPGRTEAFF.

V usage is TRBV9 and J usage is TRBJ1-1; 9 bases fit TRBD1. Per the germline V gene, CDR1 is SGDLS and CDR2 is YYNGEE. This CDR3 region has 15 residues. V dropped 3 bases and J dropped 0; count of bases not matched to a gene: 3. CDR3 coding DNA: TGTGCCAGCAGCGCTACAGGGGGCTTGAACACTGAAGCTTTCTTT. This sequence encodes CASSATGGLNTEAFF.

The chain uses TRBV6-1 and TRBJ2-7, with D perhaps TRBD2 (5 bases). The CDR3 length is 16 residues. With 3 bases removed from V and 0 bases from J, the gap between germline ends came to 15 bases. Germline V gene lookup returns CDR1 MNHNS and CDR2 SASEGT. This CDR3 is CASSDYRTQNSYEQYF. In nucleotides, the CDR3 is TGTGCCAGCAGTGACTACCGGACTCAAAACTCCTACGAGCAGTACTTC.

The V call is TRBV5-1, the J call TRBJ2-2; D is perhaps TRBD2 (5 bases). The V and J ends lost 6 bases and 6 bases respectively, with 18 bases between them. There are 15 residues in the CDR3. Germline assignment: CDR1 SGHRS and CDR2 YFSETQ. The CDR3 nucleotides read TGCGCCAGCACCCTGGGCCGGGGATTCCCCGGGGAGCTGTTTTTT. As protein: CASTLGRGFPGELFF.

The chain recombines TRBV6-4 with TRBJ1-1; TRBD1 might be the D (6 bases). In germline, CDR1 is MRHNA, CDR2 SNTAGT. The CDR3 runs to 14 residues. V was cut by 5 bases and J by 5 bases, with 15 bases left in between. As DNA, the CDR3 is TGTGCCAGCAGTATCAAGGACAGTCAAACTGAAGCTTTCTTT. Translation: CASSIKDSQTEAFF.